Sequencing of this TCR beta chain was carried out in a study of blood T cell repertoires in COVID-19 (dated by TCRdb to 2019 to 2021). Looking at the study overall: Collaborator samples came from the United States, Italy and Spain and covered acute and convalescent phases of COVID-19. The repertoires were released in a freely available public database meant as a resource for research on the immune response to SARS-CoV-2. The sample metadata nearly always contained a de-identified subject ID, COVID-19 status, age in years and sex. HLA class I and class II types, where available, came from metadata supplied by the sample provider rather than from assay-based typing. The samples were drawn from the first 160 participants of the ongoing ImmuneRACE study and from 1,200 or so subjects provided by 6 global collaborators. Subjects who had been exposed to COVID-19, were actively infected with it, or had recovered from it provided the deeply sampled blood TCRbeta repertoires that made up the dataset. The prospective study material was composed of cDNA or gDNA derived from T cells, B-cell-depleted T cells, or PBMCs.

What the study reported, not specific to this receptor: How much clinical and demographic metadata was included differed by source and by participant, and the metadata was provided uncurated.

TCRbeta CDR3 regions were amplified from genomic DNA using the immunoSEQ Assay, a bias-controlled multiplex PCR. The original methods were these. The number of nucleated cells in each sample was estimated from the amplification of reference gene primers within the assay. To quantify the absolute abundance of each unique TCRbeta CDR3 rearrangement, sequence reads were collapsed and filtered. For each sample, productive Simpson clonality was calculated by taking the square root of Simpson's diversity index across productive rearrangements. This is the immuneACCESS table as TCRdb keeps it, with only in-frame sequences that have V and J called. A part of the clones is gone; compared with another copy, unresolved V genes explain less than half, and the rest is unexplained. That table gives V, J and clone size, and the DNA gave D and trimming. The sample profile shows over 100,000 clones; about 83% of them were found once. 3% to 4.5% of the sample comes from the top ten.

Participants in the prospective study were enrolled through a virtual design, were aged about 18 to 90 years, and lived in about 25 United States geographic areas. Cohort assignment in the prospective study relied on participant-reported clinical history from a screening survey and a study questionnaire. ImmuneRACE Cohort 3 recovered participants were defined by two consecutive negative NP/OP PCR tests, healthcare professional clearance, or symptom resolution. Each participant in the prospective study had whole blood, serum and a nasopharyngeal or oropharyngeal swab collected by mobile phlebotomists. Additional blood draws and questionnaires over an approximately 2-month period could optionally be provided by prospective study participants. Before DNA extraction, prospective study blood samples were shipped either frozen or at room temperature. With regard to this clone: Its antigen has not been determined. Base quality data are lacking; no much larger clone is found one base away.

Via the germline V gene, CDR1 is MNHEY and CDR2 SVGAGI. Trimming takes 6 bases off V and 8 bases off J; junction bases not matched to a gene: 6. The CDR3 runs 12 amino acids, cysteine and phenylalanine included. The only DNA kept is the CDR3, 36 bases in frame from the first base. The sample taken for sequencing was PBMCs or T cells enriched from blood (not recorded which). This TCR came from a woman under 40 who had recovered from COVID-19. The chain was built from TRBV6-5 and TRBJ1-2; 7 middle bases align to TRBD1. The nucleotide sequence is given as TGTGCCAGCAGCGCGACAGGGTTGGGCTACACCTTC. This gives the protein CASSATGLGYTF.